These 17 T cell receptor beta chains originate from one sample sequenced in a study of cytomegalovirus exposure and HLA in healthy donors. Sequenced by immunoSEQ multiplex PCR; TCRdb stores in-frame clones only, minus some. This table has over 45,000 clones, more than 85% appearing once. Sequencing was done on a sample of PBMCs. The receptors originated from a woman aged 18-29 years in good health and CMV-seronegative.

This clone was found once. The chain uses TRBV7-8 and TRBJ1-5; D possibly corresponds to TRBD1 (6 bases). V lost 4 bases to trimming and J lost 6 bases, with 19 bases between them. Germline values: CDR1 SGHVS, CDR2 FQNEAQ. CDR3 size: 16 residues. For the CDR3, the DNA is TGTGCCAGCAGCTCAGGACAGTTAGTGAATGCTCAGCCCCAGCATTTT. Translation gives CASSSGQLVNAQPQHF.

The rearrangement joins TRBV9 to TRBJ2-7, with 10 bases fitting TRBD1. The CDR3 has 14 residues. Trimming at V came to 10 bases and at J to 6 bases, leaving 13 bases not matched to a gene. Germline V lookup: CDR1 SGDLS, CDR2 YYNGEE. The CDR3 reads CASRLGTGVSEQYF. CDR3 nucleotides: TGTGCCTCCAGACTTGGGACAGGGGTTAGCGAGCAGTACTTC.

The V and J genes are TRBV11-3 and TRBJ1-2, with 7 bases that match TRBD1. The CDR3 is made up of 14 amino acids. J lost 4 bases, V lost 3 bases, and 5 bases had no gene match. CDR1 and CDR2 (germline): SGHNT, YENEEA. In DNA, the CDR3 is TGTGCCAGCAGCTTCCGACAGGGCGTCTATGGCTACACCTTC. It translates to CASSFRQGVYGYTF. Full variable domain (missing parts from reference TRBV11-3 and TRBJ1-2): EAGVVQSPRYKIIEKKQPVAFWCNPISGHNTLYWYLQNLGQGPELLIRYENEEAVDDSQLPKDRFSAERLKGVDSTLKIQPAELGDSAVYLCASSFRQGVYGYTFGSGTRLTVV.

A remark on this clone: Relative to the germline gene, one junction end is altered; a read error may explain this. The CDR3: CASTLISGRPLQETQYF. Written as DNA, the CDR3 is TGCGCCAGCACCTTGATTAGCGGGAGGCCCCTCCAAGAGACCCAGTACTTC. V is TRBV5-1 and J is TRBJ2-5; 10 positions match TRBD2. The germline V gene encodes CDR1 SGHRS and CDR2 YFSETQ. The CDR3 has 17 residues.

CDR3 in amino acids: CASSSGQGDTQYF. CDR3 DNA: TGTGCCAGCAGCTCGGGACAGGGAGATACGCAGTATTTT. This chain joins TRBV7-2 and TRBJ2-3, with 9 bases identical to TRBD1. Per germline, CDR1 SGHTA and CDR2 FQGNSA. CDR3 length: 13 residues. V lost 4 bases, J lost 5 bases, and 1 base stayed unmatched.

This CDR3 reads CSGRQNTDTQYF. The CDR3 DNA follows: TGCAGCGGGAGACAGAACACAGATACGCAGTATTTT. The chain couples TRBV29-1 to TRBJ2-3; D may be TRBD1 (5 bases). The germline gives CDR1 SQVTM, CDR2 ANQGSEA. Trimming shortened V by 7 bases and J by 2 bases, and 10 bases separated the two germline ends. This CDR3 has 12 residues.

The rearrangement uses TRBV10-1 and TRBJ2-1, with 7 positions matching TRBD2. Trimming cost V 4 bases and J 8 bases; bases outside gene matches: 5. Germline-derived CDR1 and CDR2 are WNHNN and SYGVQD (reference sequence). The CDR3 extends over 13 amino acids. The CDR3 DNA is TGCGCCAGCAGTGGTCGGCGGGGGTATGAGCAGTTCTTC. Its translation: CASSGRRGYEQFF.

The rearrangement uses TRBV7-8 and TRBJ2-3; tentative D call: TRBD2 (5 bases). The CDR3 totals 20 residues. From germline, CDR1 is SGHVS and CDR2 FQNEAQ. V gave up 5 bases and J gave up 3 bases, with 30 bases separating them. The chain's CDR3 is CASSPAISGRILMLTDTQYF. In nucleotides, the CDR3 is TGTGCCAGCAGCCCGGCGATTAGTGGGAGAATTCTTATGCTAACAGATACGCAGTATTTT.

V is TRBV18 and J is TRBJ2-5; 12 nucleotides match TRBD2. Per germline, CDR1 KGHSH and CDR2 LQKENI. With V trimmed by 3 bases and J by 4 bases, 6 bases remained unmatched. This CDR3 comprises 16 residues. CDR3 DNA: TGTGCCAGCTCACCCCCACTAGCGGGGGGCACAGAGACCCAGTACTTC. Residues: CASSPPLAGGTETQYF. Combining the CDR3 with reference TRBV18 and TRBJ2-5 gives the whole variable domain NAGVMQNPRHLVRRRGQEARLRCSPMKGHSHVYWYRQLPEEGLKFMVYLQKENIIDESGMPKERFSAEFPKEGPSILRIQQVVRGDSAAYFCASSPPLAGGTETQYFGPGTRLLVL.

V and J are TRBV6-1 and TRBJ2-5, with TRBD2 matching 7 bases. The germline V gene encodes CDR1 MNHNS and CDR2 SASEGT. Unmatched junction bases numbered 9, after V lost 0 bases and J lost 2 bases. The CDR3 totals 17 residues. The CDR3 spells CASSEAPVGAGQETQYF. CDR3 DNA sequence: TGTGCCAGCAGTGAAGCGCCCGTTGGAGCGGGACAAGAGACCCAGTACTTC.

V is TRBV6-4 and J is TRBJ2-3; D remains unclear. Looked up from germline, CDR1 is MRHNA and CDR2 is SNTAGT. V lost 0 bases, J lost 9 bases, and 10 bases lay in between. The CDR3 has 13 amino acids. Here the CDR3 reads CASSDSVQSTQYF. CDR3 DNA sequence: TGTGCCAGCAGTGACTCTGTCCAGTCCACGCAGTATTTT.

The gene calls are TRBV5-1 and TRBJ2-1; 7 nucleotides match TRBD2. Germline CDR1 SGHRS, CDR2 YFSETQ. This CDR3 spans 16 amino acids. The V segment lost 0 bases and the J segment 4 bases; nucleotides outside the gene matches: 7. CDR3 amino acids: CASSLVSSGRYNEQFF. In nucleotides, the CDR3 is TGCGCCAGCAGCTTGGTGTCTAGCGGAAGGTACAATGAGCAGTTCTTC. The complete variable domain, with remaining parts taken from reference TRBV5-1 and TRBJ2-1, reads KAGVTQTPRYLIKTRGQQVTLSCSPISGHRSVSWYQQTPGQGLQFLFEYFSETQRNKGNFPGRFSGRQFSNSRSEMNVSTLELGDSALYLCASSLVSSGRYNEQFFGPGTRLTVL.

CDR3 nucleotide sequence: TGTGCCATCAGTGAGCGGCCCGGGACTCAAGAGACCCAGTACTTC. It codes for CAISERPGTQETQYF. The chain couples TRBV10-3 to TRBJ2-5; possibly TRBD2 for D (6 bases). Trimming cost V 2 bases and J 2 bases, with 12 bases left between them. Germline CDR1 ENHRY, CDR2 SYGVKD. The CDR3 sequence is 15 residues long.

There are many counts of this clone. J is TRBJ1-3 and V is TRBV5-4; 7 bases match TRBD1. Germline CDR1 is SGHNT and CDR2 is YYREEE (reference sequence). The junction had 7 bases not matched to a gene; V was cut back by 3 bases and J by 4 bases. The CDR3 is made up of 15 amino acids. The chain's CDR3 is CASSSTPGQGNTIYF. For the CDR3, the DNA is TGTGCCAGCAGCTCAACCCCGGGACAGGGAAACACCATATATTTT.

The gene calls are TRBV6-1 and TRBJ2-1, with 10 bases identical to TRBD2. V trimming: 5 bases; J trimming: 7 bases; junction bases outside the gene matches: 8. Per germline, CDR1 MNHNS and CDR2 SASEGT. The CDR3 is 15 residues long. CDR3 sequence reads: CASSWGLAGDNEQFF. For the CDR3, the DNA is TGTGCCAGCAGTTGGGGGCTAGCGGGGGATAATGAGCAGTTCTTC.

This clone was counted once. V and J are TRBV7-2 and TRBJ2-7, with D hard to call. CDR1 is SGHTA, CDR2 FQGNSA, per germline. Trimming left V 2 bases short and J 4 bases short, with 9 bases between. This CDR3 has 13 residues. CDR3 coding DNA: TGTGCCAGCAGCTTATTCGCGGATTACGAGCAGTACGTC. This encodes CASSLFADYEQYV.

The rearrangement links TRBV11-2 to TRBJ1-4, with a possible D match to TRBD1 (6 bases). The CDR3 covers 16 residues. Trimming took 3 bases from V and 8 from J, leaving 19 bases between them. Germline-derived CDR1 and CDR2 are SGHAT and FQNNGV. The CDR3 spells CASSFSRPGHGEKLFF. CDR3 DNA sequence: TGTGCCAGCAGCTTCTCGCGACCGGGACATGGCGAAAAACTGTTTTTT.